Listed below are T cell receptor beta chains from one sample, sequenced in a study of shared clonotypes between healthy human individuals. Sequencing was performed with immunoSEQ multiplex PCR; in TCRdb, only in-frame clones are kept and a portion is missing. The table has millions of clones, over 85% seen once. The sequencing sample was made of naive CD4+ T cells sorted from blood. The receptors shown here come from a man younger than 35 in good health. Both conserved end residues are part of each CDR3. A D gene is named only where the DNA matches it firmly. Rows may omit the clone size; those that give it use once, few, many or a size class.

clone size	J gene	D gene	V gene	CDR3 protein	CDR3 DNA
NA	TRBJ2-7	NA	TRBV9	CASSPRGGSYEQYF	TGTGCCAGCAGCCCAAGAGGGGGGTCCTACGAGCAGTACTTC
NA	TRBJ2-7	TRBD1	TRBV5-1	CASSRGQGTYEQYF	TGCGCCAGCAGCCGGGGACAGGGCACCTACGAGCAGTACTTC
NA	TRBJ2-2	TRBD1	TRBV10-1	CASSETGQGATGELFF	TGCGCCAGCAGTGAGACGGGACAGGGGGCAACCGGGGAGCTGTTTTTT
NA	TRBJ1-6	NA	TRBV5-1	CASSDRGRTNHSPLHF	TGCGCCAGCAGTGACCGGGGCCGAACCAATCATTCACCCCTCCACTTT
NA	TRBJ1-4	NA	TRBV2	CASSEAGGEGIKLFF	TGTGCCAGCAGTGAAGCGGGAGGAGAGGGGATAAAACTGTTTTTT
few	TRBJ1-2	NA	TRBV6-6	CASGDSYGYTF	TGTGCCAGCGGAGACAGTTATGGCTACACCTTC
once	TRBJ1-4	NA	TRBV7-2	CASSLVKEKLFF	TGTGCCAGCAGCTTAGTCAAAGAAAAACTGTTTTTT
NA	TRBJ2-7	TRBD2	TRBV7-2	CASSLAGGTAEQYF	TGTGCCAGCAGCCTAGCGGGAGGCACCGCCGAGCAGTACTTC
NA	TRBJ1-1	TRBD1	TRBV5-1	CASRLGGGNTEAFF	TGCGCCAGCAGGTTAGGGGGCGGGAACACTGAAGCTTTCTTT
NA	TRBJ1-2	NA	TRBV6-4	CASTPGTLTLSRGYTF	TGTGCCAGCACGCCCGGGACACTTACACTATCGAGGGGCTACACCTTC
NA	TRBJ1-2	NA	TRBV2	CANTAQGFYGYTF	TGTGCCAATACGGCACAGGGATTCTATGGCTACACCTTC
NA	TRBJ2-7	TRBD1	TRBV11-2	CASSLGGTGASDEQYF	TGTGCCAGCAGCTTAGGTGGGACAGGGGCTTCCGACGAGCAGTACTTC
NA	TRBJ2-7	TRBD2	TRBV11-2	CASSLAGPMSYEQYF	TGTGCCAGCAGCCTAGCGGGCCCAATGTCCTACGAGCAGTACTTC
NA	TRBJ1-6	NA	TRBV30	CAWNPGTRRYNSPLHF	TGTGCCTGGAATCCCGGGACGAGGAGATATAATTCACCCCTCCACTTT
NA	TRBJ2-7	NA	TRBV10-3	CASRGDSYEQYF	TGTGCCTCCCGAGGGGACTCCTACGAGCAGTACTTC
NA	TRBJ2-5	NA	TRBV25-1	CASSDGPRLQETQYF	TGTGCCAGCAGTGACGGGCCCAGACTGCAGGAGACCCAGTACTTC
NA	TRBJ2-7	NA	TRBV9	CASSPLVGTSARAYEQYF	TGTGCCAGCAGCCCGTTAGTGGGCACATCAGCCCGAGCCTACGAGCAGTACTTC
NA	TRBJ1-1	NA	TRBV6-1	CASSPARYTEAFF	TGTGCCAGCAGTCCTGCTCGTTACACTGAAGCTTTCTTT
NA	TRBJ2-1	TRBD2	TRBV28	CASSQSGGARNEQFF	TGTGCCAGCAGTCAAAGCGGGGGGGCTAGGAATGAGCAGTTCTTC
NA	TRBJ1-6	NA	TRBV18	CASSPRDLDSPLHF	TGTGCCAGCTCACCTAGGGATCTGGATTCACCCCTCCACTTT
NA	TRBJ2-7	TRBD2	TRBV30	CAWSLLAGGGEQYF	TGTGCCTGGAGCCTACTAGCGGGAGGGGGTGAGCAGTACTTC
NA	TRBJ1-1	NA	TRBV30	CAWRTERFTEAFF	TGTGCCTGGAGGACGGAGAGGTTTACTGAAGCTTTCTTT
NA	TRBJ1-1	NA	TRBV5-1	CASSLTESSTEAFF	TGCGCCAGCAGCTTGACGGAGTCGAGCACTGAAGCTTTCTTT
NA	TRBJ1-3	NA	TRBV10-3	CAIRPDRSGNTIYF	TGTGCCATCAGACCCGACAGATCTGGAAACACCATATATTTT
NA	TRBJ2-7	TRBD2	TRBV5-1	CASSLGGLAYQPSYEQYF	TGCGCCAGCAGCCTGGGGGGACTAGCGTACCAGCCGTCCTACGAGCAGTACTTC
NA	TRBJ2-2	NA	TRBV11-2	CASSLDRGSGELFF	TGTGCCAGCAGCTTAGATCGCGGGTCCGGGGAGCTGTTTTTT
once	TRBJ1-5	NA	TRBV2	CASRGGTSGYSNQPQHF	TGTGCCAGCCGTGGGGGGACCAGCGGCTATAGCAATCAGCCCCAGCATTTT
NA	TRBJ2-7	NA	TRBV7-8	CASSRRSSGAFSYEQYF	TGTGCCAGCAGCCGCCGCAGTAGCGGAGCCTTTTCCTACGAGCAGTACTTC
NA	TRBJ2-7	TRBD1	TRBV10-3	CAISDRGQSYEQYF	TGTGCCATCAGTGACAGGGGACAGAGCTACGAGCAGTACTTC
NA	TRBJ2-1	TRBD2	TRBV18	CASSLAGITYNEQFF	TGTGCCAGCTCTTTAGCGGGTATTACCTACAATGAGCAGTTCTTC
NA	TRBJ2-7	TRBD2	TRBV4-3	CASSQDRTSGSNEQYF	TGCGCCAGCAGCCAAGATCGGACTAGCGGGAGTAACGAGCAGTACTTC
once	TRBJ2-7	NA	TRBV11-2	CASSATKGYEQYF	TGTGCCAGCAGCGCAACAAAGGGCTACGAGCAGTACTTC
NA	TRBJ2-3	NA	TRBV4-3	CASSPSTGYSTDTQYF	TGCGCCAGCAGCCCATCTACAGGGTATTCCACAGATACGCAGTATTTT
NA	TRBJ1-1	NA	TRBV5-1	CASSLRGQTEAFF	TGCGCCAGCAGCTTACGGGGGCAAACTGAAGCTTTCTTT
NA	TRBJ2-5	TRBD2	TRBV4-1	CASSQDPAPGGTQYF	TGCGCCAGCAGCCAAGACCCGGCCCCGGGAGGGACCCAGTACTTC
NA	TRBJ1-6	TRBD1	TRBV19	CASRGQGTSYNSPLHF	TGTGCCAGTAGGGGACAGGGTACGTCCTATAATTCACCCCTCCACTTT
NA	TRBJ2-3	TRBD2	TRBV25-1	CASSPRGAGGPDTQYF	TGTGCCAGCAGCCCCCGGGGGGCGGGAGGGCCGGATACGCAGTATTTT
NA	TRBJ2-7	NA	TRBV30	CAWSVPSPTTPYEQYF	TGTGCCTGGAGTGTACCCTCACCAACGACCCCCTACGAGCAGTACTTC
NA	TRBJ2-1	TRBD1	TRBV11-1	CASSRQGGEQFF	TGTGCCAGCAGCAGACAGGGCGGTGAGCAGTTCTTC
NA	TRBJ2-5	TRBD1	TRBV7-3	CASSLGTGLETQYF	TGTGCCAGCAGTCTAGGGACAGGGTTGGAGACCCAGTACTTC
once	TRBJ1-4	NA	TRBV4-1	CASTQKGTGSNEKLFF	TGCGCCAGTACCCAAAAGGGGACGGGGAGTAATGAAAAACTGTTTTTT
NA	TRBJ1-2	TRBD1	TRBV18	CASSYQGAEYGYTF	TGTGCCAGCTCGTACCAGGGGGCAGAGTATGGCTACACCTTC
NA	TRBJ1-2	NA	TRBV10-3	CAISESPGGAPTGYGYTF	TGTGCCATCAGTGAGTCACCCGGGGGAGCCCCTACGGGCTATGGCTACACCTTC
NA	TRBJ2-2	NA	TRBV2	CASKPDTNTGELFF	TGTGCCAGCAAGCCGGACACGAACACCGGGGAGCTGTTTTTT
NA	TRBJ1-1	NA	TRBV7-3	CASSSGKGAFF	TGTGCCAGCAGCTCAGGTAAAGGCGCTTTCTTT
NA	TRBJ2-3	NA	TRBV7-9	CASSPGSTDTQYF	TGTGCCAGCAGTCCCGGGTCCACAGATACGCAGTATTTT
NA	TRBJ2-7	NA	TRBV9	CASSVGDSGAYEQYF	TGTGCCAGCAGCGTAGGGGATAGCGGTGCCTACGAGCAGTACTTC
few	TRBJ1-3	NA	TRBV6-5	CASSYSSGSSGNTIYF	TGTGCCAGCAGTTACTCGTCAGGGAGCTCTGGAAACACCATATATTTT
NA	TRBJ1-2	NA	TRBV2	CASSVLLPGDGYTF	TGTGCCAGCAGTGTGCTCCTCCCAGGCGATGGCTACACCTTC
NA	TRBJ2-1	TRBD2	TRBV18	CASSHGLAGLNEQFF	TGTGCCAGCTCACACGGACTAGCGGGGCTTAATGAGCAGTTCTTC
few	TRBJ1-6	NA	TRBV7-6	CASSPGLSPRDSPLHF	TGTGCCAGCAGCCCCGGACTCTCTCCCAGGGATTCACCCCTCCACTTT
NA	TRBJ2-3	TRBD2	TRBV7-2	CASSKGLAGHTDTQYF	TGTGCCAGCAGCAAGGGACTAGCGGGACACACAGATACGCAGTATTTT
NA	TRBJ2-7	TRBD1	TRBV5-6	CASSFDRGVEQYF	TGTGCCAGCAGCTTTGACAGGGGAGTCGAGCAGTACTTC